Below, one TCR beta chain is given with its context. Its antigen is not known. Use of 60 Vbeta and 13 Jbeta primers characterized the PCR. This table comes from immunoSEQ multiplex PCR, and its TCRdb copy is limited to in-frame clones, with some not included. The sample has about 190,000 clones; roughly 80% are singletons. The data stem from a study of cytomegalovirus exposure and HLA in healthy donors. Findings and limits, study-wide: Listed as cytomegalovirus-associated were 170 or so TCR beta chains. TCR beta V- and J-gene trimming was later associated with a missense DCLRE1C variant. HLA alleles were associated with 15,000 to 20,000 TCR beta sequences in a later analysis at 0.05 false discovery rate.

The TCR comes from a man in his forties in good health and CMV-seropositive. Sequenced sample: PBMCs.

The CDR3 nucleotides read TGTGCCAGAAGCTTGTATGGGGACAGGGAAGGTTGCAATCAGCCCCAGCATTTT. Translating it yields CARSLYGDREGCNQPQHF. The chain uses TRBV5-3 and TRBJ1-5, with 9 bases fitting TRBD1. TRBV5-3 is placed among ORFs of uncertain function. Trimming at V came to 1 base and at J to 2 bases, leaving 10 bases not matched to a gene. The CDR3 has 18 residues.